This TCR beta chain was obtained from a study of blood T cell repertoires in COVID-19. V lost 5 bases, J lost 0 bases, and 5 bases lay in between. The CDR3 is 14 residues long. Per the germline V gene, CDR1 is LNHNV and CDR2 is YYDKDF (reference sequence). The table came from immunoSEQ multiplex PCR; TCRdb's copy has only in-frame clones and leaves some out. The repertoire has 140,000 to 150,000 clones, roughly 90% of them found once; the top ten carry approximately 1.2%. V usage is TRBV15 and J usage is TRBJ2-6, with a possible D match to TRBD2 (5 bases). The specimen was PBMCs or T cells enriched from blood (not recorded which). The receptor was derived from a woman aged 25 to 45 with acute COVID-19. The CDR3 spells CATSRDSGANVLTF. In nucleotides, the CDR3 is TGTGCCACCAGCCGGGACTCTGGGGCCAACGTCCTGACTTTC.